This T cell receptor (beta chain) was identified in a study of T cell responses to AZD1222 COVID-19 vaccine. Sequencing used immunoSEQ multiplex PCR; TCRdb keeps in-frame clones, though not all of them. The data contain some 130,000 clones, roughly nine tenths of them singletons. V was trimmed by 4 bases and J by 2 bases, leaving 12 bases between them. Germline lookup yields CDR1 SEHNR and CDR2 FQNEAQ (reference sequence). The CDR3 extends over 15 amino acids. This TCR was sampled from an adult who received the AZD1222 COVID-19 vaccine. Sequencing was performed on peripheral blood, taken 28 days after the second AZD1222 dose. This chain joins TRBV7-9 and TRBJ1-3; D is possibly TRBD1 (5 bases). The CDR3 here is CASSSTGTPGNTIYF. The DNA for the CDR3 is TGTGCCAGCAGCTCAACAGGAACCCCTGGAAACACCATATATTTT. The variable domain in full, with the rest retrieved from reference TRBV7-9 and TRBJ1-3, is DTGVSQNPRHKITKRGQNVTFRCDPISEHNRLYWYRQTLGQGPEFLTYFQNEAQLEKSRLLSDRFSAERPKGSFSTLEIQRTEQGDSAMYLCASSSTGTPGNTIYFGEGSWLTVV.